A selection of T cell receptor beta chains follows, all from one sample in a study of cytomegalovirus exposure and HLA in healthy donors. Sequenced by immunoSEQ multiplex PCR; TCRdb stores in-frame clones only, minus some. This table has roughly 190,000 clones, 70% to 80% appearing once. Sequences were obtained from PBMCs. These receptors came from a woman aged 25-40 years in good health and CMV-seropositive. The CDR3 runs from the conserved cysteine through the conserved F or W. D genes are given only for firm matches. Clone size is shown for a subset of rows, as once, few, many or a class of expanded clone.

D gene	clone size	CDR3 length	J gene	V gene	CDR3 protein	CDR3 DNA
NA	once	12	TRBJ1-5	TRBV11-3	CASIPEGQPQHF	TGTGCCAGCATCCCTGAGGGTCAGCCCCAGCATTTT
TRBD2	NA	14	TRBJ2-7	TRBV2	CASRQTSGGYEQYF	TGTGCCAGCAGGCAGACTAGCGGGGGGTACGAGCAGTACTTC
TRBD2	NA	18	TRBJ2-3	TRBV7-2	CASSLVFTSGGSTDTQYF	TGTGCCAGCAGCTTAGTCTTTACTAGCGGAGGGAGCACAGATACGCAGTATTTT
TRBD2	NA	16	TRBJ2-1	TRBV7-7	CASSADAGGSRDEQFF	TGTGCCAGCAGCGCAGACGCGGGAGGGAGTCGGGATGAGCAGTTCTTC
NA	NA	13	TRBJ1-2	TRBV9	CASSVVSGSGYTF	TGTGCCAGCAGCGTAGTCTCAGGGTCTGGCTACACCTTC
TRBD1	NA	16	TRBJ2-2	TRBV4-3	CASSHRTGVRTGELFF	TGCGCCAGCAGCCACCGGACAGGGGTAAGGACCGGGGAGCTGTTTTTT
TRBD1	NA	16	TRBJ2-5	TRBV27	CASSPTDRGVPETQYF	TGTGCCAGCAGTCCGACCGACAGGGGGGTACCAGAGACCCAGTACTTC
NA	NA	13	TRBJ2-2	TRBV5-1	CASSLAPLGELFF	TGCGCCAGCAGCTTGGCCCCCCTCGGGGAGCTGTTTTTT
NA	NA	16	TRBJ1-5	TRBV19	CASSILGGDSNQPQHF	TGTGCCAGTAGTATACTTGGGGGCGATAGCAATCAGCCCCAGCATTTT
TRBD2	NA	14	TRBJ2-7	TRBV5-1	CASIDPAGGGEQYF	TGCGCCAGCATCGATCCAGCGGGAGGAGGCGAGCAGTACTTC
TRBD2	NA	17	TRBJ2-7	TRBV11-2	CASSLIPGAGVRYEQYF	TGTGCCAGCAGCTTAATCCCTGGAGCGGGAGTACGCTACGAGCAGTACTTC
NA	NA	15	TRBJ1-2	TRBV6-1	CASSEQGATYYGYTF	TGTGCCAGCAGTGAACAAGGGGCGACCTACTATGGCTACACCTTC
NA	few	16	TRBJ1-2	TRBV5-6	CASSLVLTAANYGYTF	TGTGCCAGCAGCTTGGTGCTGACAGCTGCTAACTATGGCTACACCTTC
NA	NA	16	TRBJ1-5	TRBV7-8	CASSFSGAGSNQPQHF	TGTGCCAGCAGCTTCTCAGGGGCAGGCAGCAATCAGCCCCAGCATTTT
NA	NA	13	TRBJ2-7	TRBV4-3	CASSPRVSYEQYF	TGCGCCAGCAGCCCAAGAGTCTCCTACGAGCAGTACTTC
TRBD1	few	14	TRBJ1-2	TRBV2	CASSSDRVGYGYTF	TGTGCCAGCAGTTCGGACAGGGTAGGGTATGGCTACACCTTC
TRBD1	NA	15	TRBJ1-2	TRBV9	CASSKSGQANYGYTF	TGTGCCAGCAGCAAATCTGGACAGGCGAACTATGGCTACACCTTC
NA	NA	13	TRBJ1-6	TRBV6-1	CASSRENNSPLHF	TGTGCCAGCTCCCGGGAGAACAATTCACCCCTCCACTTT
NA	NA	13	TRBJ1-2	TRBV10-3	CAIRPTGNYGYTF	TGTGCCATCAGGCCAACAGGGAACTATGGCTACACCTTC
TRBD1	NA	13	TRBJ1-1	TRBV9	CASSVGGGFKAFF	TGTGCCAGCAGCGTAGGAGGGGGCTTTAAAGCTTTCTTT
NA	NA	15	TRBJ1-1	TRBV4-3	CASSQGVGGNTEAFF	TGCGCCAGCAGCCAAGGAGTAGGGGGGAACACTGAAGCTTTCTTT
TRBD1	NA	14	TRBJ2-3	TRBV23-1	CASSLGQITDTQYF	TGCGCCAGCAGTCTGGGACAGATCACAGATACGCAGTATTTT
TRBD2	NA	14	TRBJ2-7	TRBV23-1	CASGRRERTYEQYF	TGCGCCAGCGGCCGGCGGGAGAGAACCTACGAGCAGTACTTC
NA	NA	14	TRBJ2-1	TRBV27	CASSLSGRIYEQFF	TGTGCCAGCAGCCTTAGCGGCCGGATCTATGAGCAGTTCTTC
NA	few	16	TRBJ1-5	TRBV12-2	CASRLATRGKGQPQHF	TGTGCAAGTCGCTTAGCGACCAGGGGGAAGGGACAGCCCCAGCATTTT
NA	NA	15	TRBJ2-7	TRBV9	CASSVGPSALYEQYF	TGTGCCAGCAGCGTAGGCCCTAGCGCCCTCTACGAGCAGTACTTC
NA	NA	14	TRBJ1-1	TRBV4-3	CASSQAWEGTEAFF	TGCGCCAGCAGCCAGGCTTGGGAGGGCACTGAAGCTTTCTTT
NA	NA	9	TRBJ2-1	TRBV10-2	CARDFEQFF	TGCGCCAGGGACTTCGAGCAGTTCTTC
NA	NA	10	TRBJ1-1	TRBV19	CASTRGRAFF	TGTGCCAGTACCCGAGGTAGAGCTTTCTTT
NA	NA	13	TRBJ2-1	TRBV2	CASASGSYNEQFF	TGTGCCAGCGCTTCCGGGAGCTACAATGAGCAGTTCTTC
NA	NA	14	TRBJ2-1	TRBV5-1	CASRTTSSYNEQFF	TGCGCCAGTCGCACCACAAGCTCCTACAATGAGCAGTTCTTC
NA	once	14	TRBJ1-1	TRBV7-2	CASSLVGEGAEAFF	TGTGCCAGCAGCTTAGTCGGGGAGGGCGCTGAAGCTTTCTTT
TRBD2	NA	17	TRBJ2-3	TRBV4-1	CASSQDTGTSVTDTQYF	TGCGCCAGCAGCCAAGATACCGGGACTAGCGTGACAGATACGCAGTATTTT
NA	NA	16	TRBJ2-7	TRBV5-6	CASSLVGLTPRYEQYF	TGTGCCAGCAGCTTGGTTGGACTTACCCCTAGGTACGAGCAGTACTTC
TRBD1	NA	16	TRBJ1-2	TRBV6-6	CASSRTKTGGNYGYTF	TGTGCCAGCAGCCGCACAAAGACAGGGGGCAACTATGGCTACACCTTC
TRBD1	NA	14	TRBJ2-1	TRBV7-9	CASRSRQGANEQFF	TGTGCCAGCAGGTCCCGACAGGGCGCAAATGAGCAGTTCTTC
TRBD1	NA	13	TRBJ2-7	TRBV29-1	CSVKRTGGYEQYF	TGCAGCGTAAAGAGGACAGGGGGATACGAGCAGTACTTC
NA	NA	12	TRBJ2-2	TRBV29-1	CSVPYPPGELFF	TGCAGCGTCCCCTACCCCCCGGGGGAGCTGTTTTTT
NA	NA	14	TRBJ2-5	TRBV5-1	CASSLLPGQETQYF	TGCGCCAGCAGCTTGCTCCCAGGCCAAGAGACCCAGTACTTC
NA	NA	14	TRBJ2-7	TRBV13	CASSFRAGRGEQYF	TGTGCCAGCAGCTTCCGGGCAGGGCGGGGAGAGCAGTACTTC
NA	NA	15	TRBJ1-1	TRBV7-6	CASSLGPMETTEAFF	TGTGCCAGCAGCTTAGGACCGATGGAGACCACTGAAGCTTTCTTT
NA	NA	13	TRBJ2-7	TRBV18	CASSPRDLYEQYF	TGTGCCAGCTCACCACGAGATCTATACGAGCAGTACTTC
TRBD1	NA	16	TRBJ2-1	TRBV25-1	CASSEPGQLVDNEQFF	TGTGCCAGCAGTGAACCGGGACAGCTAGTAGACAATGAGCAGTTCTTC
TRBD2	NA	16	TRBJ2-3	TRBV4-2	CASSQESAGGHDTQYF	TGTGCCAGCAGCCAAGAAAGCGCGGGGGGGCATGATACGCAGTATTTT
TRBD1	NA	15	TRBJ1-6	TRBV28	CASSATGGVNSPLHF	TGTGCCAGCAGTGCTACAGGGGGCGTAAATTCACCCCTCCACTTT
NA	NA	15	TRBJ1-1	TRBV6-6	CASSYSGGVATEAFF	TGTGCCAGCAGTTACAGTGGCGGTGTTGCCACTGAAGCTTTCTTT
NA	NA	15	TRBJ2-7	TRBV5-4	CASSLGQGWINEQYF	TGTGCCAGCAGCTTGGGTCAGGGGTGGATTAACGAGCAGTACTTC
NA	NA	13	TRBJ1-1	TRBV7-6	CASSLAQDTEAFF	TGTGCCAGCAGCTTAGCGCAGGACACTGAAGCTTTCTTT
NA	NA	10	TRBJ2-1	TRBV30	CAWSHDEQFF	TGTGCCTGGAGCCATGATGAGCAGTTCTTC
TRBD1	NA	18	TRBJ2-7	TRBV7-2	CASSYYRAGGYISYEQYF	TGTGCCAGCAGCTACTATAGGGCAGGGGGTTATATTTCCTACGAGCAGTACTTC
NA	NA	14	TRBJ1-2	TRBV5-6	CASSPIRGDYGYTF	TGTGCCAGCAGCCCAATCAGGGGAGACTATGGCTACACCTTC